The 26 T cell receptor beta chains presented below share a single source sample, sequenced in a study of T cell repertoires in cytomegalovirus infection. TCRdb ran MiXCR on the reads and lists one entry per CDR3 protein. The sample holds a few hundred thousand distinct CDR3 sequences; around a quarter are singletons and the top ten take less than 15%. Their antigen targets remain unknown. Specimen: cultured PBMCs, collected from culture after CMV antigen stimulation. The receptor source for this set is a human donor in good health (CMV status not recorded). Some clones in this sample may be carry-over from other donors' samples.

This clonotype was picked up a small number of times. The chain is built from TRBV19 and TRBJ2-1; D remains ambiguous. The CDR3 extends over 13 amino acids. Germline assignment: CDR1 LNHDA and CDR2 SQIVND (reference sequence). Trimming left V 8 bases short and J 2 bases short, with 10 bases between. As DNA, the CDR3 is TGTGCCAGTGGAAATAGAGCCTACAATGAGCAGTTCTTC. This translates into CASGNRAYNEQFF.

This clonotype was recorded many times. This chain uses TRBV7-2 with TRBJ2-3; D may be TRBD1 (6 bases). This CDR3 spans 14 amino acids. Germline V gene lookup returns CDR1 SGHTA and CDR2 FQGNSA. Trimming cost V 7 bases and J 5 bases, with 16 bases left between them. Here the CDR3 reads CASTFGRGGDTQYF. For the CDR3, the DNA is TGTGCCAGCACCTTTGGGAGAGGGGGAGATACGCAGTATTTT. The full variable domain, completed using reference TRBV7-2 and TRBJ2-3, is GAGVSQSPSNKVTEKGKDVELRCDPISGHTALYWYRQSLGQGLEFLIYFQGNSAPDKSGLPSDRFSAERTGGSVSTLTIQRTQQEDSAVYLCASTFGRGGDTQYFGPGTRLTVL.

This clonotype has only a few counts. The rearrangement joins TRBV12-3 or TRBV12-4 to TRBJ2-7; 7 bases line up with TRBD2. CDR3 length: 14 amino acids. V lost 5 bases to trimming and J lost 3 bases; unmatched junction nucleotides: 7. CDR3 in amino acids: CASSPQTSNYEQYF. In nucleotides, the CDR3 is TGTGCCAGCAGTCCTCAGACTAGCAACTACGAGCAGTACTTC.

The chain links TRBV7-2 to TRBJ2-1; D call uncertain. V shed 5 bases and J shed 2 bases, with 10 bases lying between them. This CDR3 is 14 amino acids long. Germline values: CDR1 SGHTA, CDR2 FQGNSA. The CDR3 here is CASSQKPAYNEQFF. The DNA of the CDR3 is TGTGCCAGCAGCCAAAAGCCAGCCTACAATGAGCAGTTCTTC.

Details on this clonotype: The junction departs from germline at one end; a sequencing error may be responsible. The CDR3 DNA follows: TGTGCCAGCAGCAGACAGGCCTACCAGGGAGAGACCCAGTGCTTC. This gives the protein CASSRQAYQGETQCF. This chain joins TRBV7-2 and TRBJ2-5; D possibly corresponds to TRBD1 (6 bases). The CDR3 extends over 15 amino acids. Per germline, CDR1 SGHTA and CDR2 FQGNSA.

This clonotype was recorded at least ten times. V is TRBV7-2 and J is TRBJ1-1, with 7 bases matching TRBD1. Per the germline V gene, CDR1 is SGHTA and CDR2 is FQGNSA. V dropped 5 bases and J dropped 1; count of bases not matched to a gene: 4. The CDR3 spans 14 residues. This chain's CDR3 is CASSDYRGNTEAFF. In DNA form, the CDR3 reads TGTGCCAGCAGCGACTACAGGGGGAACACTGAAGCTTTCTTT.

This clonotype was detected many times. The CDR3 loop reads CASSLLTVHNEQFF. CDR3 nucleotide sequence: TGTGCCAGCAGCTTACTGACTGTACACAATGAGCAGTTCTTC. The gene calls are TRBV7-2 and TRBJ2-1; the D is unclear. V was clipped by 2 bases and J by 5 bases, with 10 bases between them. The CDR3 loop spans 14 amino acids. CDR1 is SGHTA, CDR2 FQGNSA, per germline.

Many counts were recorded for this clonotype. The chain joins TRBV29-1 to TRBJ1-1; D is perhaps TRBD1 (5 bases). This CDR3 contains 14 residues. Germline V CDR1 and CDR2: SQVTM, ANQGSEA. Trimming left V 7 bases short and J 3 bases short, with 18 bases between. The DNA of the CDR3 is TGCAGCGGCCGCCGGGGGGTTGGAGACACTGAAGCTTTCTTT. Protein sequence: CSGRRGVGDTEAFF.

The chain links TRBV6-2 or TRBV6-3 to TRBJ2-7; 7 bases match TRBD2. The CDR3 has 14 amino acids. CDR1 and CDR2 (germline): MNHEY, SVGEGT. In nucleotides, the CDR3 is TGTGCCAACAGTGCCCCTCAACGGGAGGTCGAGCAGTACGTC. It is translated as CANSAPQREVEQYV.

The chain employs TRBV12-3 or TRBV12-4 and TRBJ1-1, with a tentative D call TRBD1 (6 bases). Trimming pared 6 bases from V and 11 bases from J, leaving 16 bases between. The CDR3 sequence is 12 residues long. CDR3 loop: CASSPRGGAAFF. As DNA, the CDR3 is TGTGCCAGCAGCCCCCGGGGGGGGGCGGCTTTCTTT.

This clonotype appeared once. The rearrangement joins TRBV18 to TRBJ1-2; 10 bases are shared with TRBD1. There are 16 residues in the CDR3. Unmatched junction bases numbered 6, after V lost 1 base and J lost 4 bases. Germline assignment: CDR1 KGHSH and CDR2 LQKENI. CDR3 in amino acids: CASSPRSGTGVYGYTF. CDR3 sequence (DNA): TGTGCCAGCTCACCACGCTCCGGGACAGGGGTCTATGGCTACACCTTC.

This clonotype was detected only a few times. This chain connects TRBV6-5 to TRBJ2-1, with a weak D call TRBD1 (5 bases). Deletions cut 0 bases from V and 5 bases from J, with 8 bases between. Germline V gene lookup returns CDR1 MNHEY and CDR2 SVGAGI. The CDR3 loop spans 14 amino acids. The CDR3 loop reads CASSYSRTNNEQFF. The DNA for the CDR3 is TGTGCCAGCAGTTACTCGAGGACAAACAATGAGCAGTTCTTC.

This clonotype has a count of ten or more. This rearrangement joins TRBV11-2 to TRBJ1-4, with D perhaps matching TRBD1 (6 bases). This CDR3 spans 14 amino acids. Looked up from germline, CDR1 is SGHAT and CDR2 is FQNNGV. Trimming cost V 6 bases and J 7 bases, with 15 bases left between them. In nucleotides, the CDR3 is TGTGCCAGCAGTCGAACAGGGACACTTGAAAAACTGTTTTTT. Its protein is CASSRTGTLEKLFF. The whole variable domain, remainder taken from reference TRBV11-2 and TRBJ1-4, is EAGVAQSPRYKIIEKRQSVAFWCNPISGHATLYWYQQILGQGPKLLIQFQNNGVVDDSQLPKDRFSAERLKGVDSTLKIQPAKLEDSAVYLCASSRTGTLEKLFFGSGTQLSVL.

V and J are TRBV7-6 and TRBJ2-1; a weak D match, TRBD2 (6 bases). The V end lost 1 base, the J end lost 10 bases, and 14 bases lay between the germline ends. The CDR3 is 14 residues long. Germline CDR1 reads SGHVS; CDR2 reads FNYEAQ. CDR3 nucleotides: TGTGCCAGCAGCTTAGAATCGACTAGAGACGAGCAGTTCTTC. Its translation: CASSLESTRDEQFF.

The chain joins TRBV29-1 to TRBJ2-5; 10 bases align to TRBD1. This CDR3 comprises 14 residues. Looked up from germline, CDR1 is SQVTM and CDR2 is ANQGSEA. With 5 bases clipped from V and 1 base from J, the junction kept 4 bases outside the gene matches. CDR3 protein: CSVSGQGIQETQYF. The DNA for the CDR3 is TGCAGCGTTTCGGGACAGGGGATCCAAGAGACCCAGTACTTC.

This clonotype was picked up a small number of times. J is TRBJ2-1 and V is TRBV11-2; D gene ambiguous. The CDR3 is made up of 18 amino acids. Germline V lookup: CDR1 SGHAT, CDR2 FQNNGV. V was cut by 0 bases and J by 0 bases, with 15 bases left in between. The CDR3 DNA follows: TGTGCCAGCAGCTTAGATGGGGAAAGTCCTGGCTCCTACAATGAGCAGTTCTTC. Translating gives CASSLDGESPGSYNEQFF.

The rearrangement links TRBV7-2 to TRBJ2-3; 8 nucleotides agree with TRBD2. Looked up from germline, CDR1 is SGHTA and CDR2 is FQGNSA. The J segment lost 1 base and the V segment lost 5 bases, leaving 8 bases of the junction unmatched. The CDR3 consists of 16 residues. This CDR3 reads CASSLTSGPGTDTQYF. CDR3 sequence (DNA): TGTGCCAGCAGCCTAACTAGCGGACCTGGCACAGATACGCAGTATTTT.

This clonotype has more than one count but fewer than ten. This chain joins TRBV7-2 and TRBJ2-2, with 8 bases identical to TRBD1. The CDR3 length is 15 residues. J lost 6 bases, V lost 1 base, and 4 bases had no gene match. The germline V gene has CDR1 SGHTA and CDR2 FQGNSA. The CDR3 DNA follows: TGTGCCAGCAGCTTAGGGGACAGGACCTCCGGGGAGCTGTTTTTT. This encodes CASSLGDRTSGELFF.

This clonotype came up a few times. The rearrangement uses TRBV4-1 and TRBJ2-6; D unresolved. V was shortened by 0 bases and J by 3 bases, with 24 bases between the two germline ends. The CDR3 has 21 amino acids. The germline CDR1 and CDR2 sequences are MGHRA and YSYEKL. CDR3 DNA: TGCGCCAGCAGCCAAGACGGTACGCCATCAGAAAGGTGGCTTGGGGCCAACGTCCTGACTTTC. Its translation is CASSQDGTPSERWLGANVLTF.

The chain couples TRBV6-2 or TRBV6-3 to TRBJ2-2; 7 positions agree with TRBD2. The CDR3 runs to 16 residues. Germline values: CDR1 MNHEY, CDR2 SVGEGT. The V and J ends lost 5 bases and 5 bases, in that order; junction bases with no gene match: 11. In DNA form, the CDR3 reads TGTGCCAGCAGTCGACAAGGGAGGGGAAGGACCGGGGAGCTGTTTTTT. This gives the protein CASSRQGRGRTGELFF.

This clonotype was detected ten times or more. The CDR3 region has the DNA TGTGCCAGCAGTCAGCGGGATACAGATACGCAGTATTTT. Translation gives CASSQRDTDTQYF. The V and J genes are TRBV12-3 or TRBV12-4 and TRBJ2-3; 7 nucleotides line up with TRBD2. This CDR3 contains 13 residues. J was trimmed by 3 bases and V by 5 bases; bases with no gene match: 2.

The chain recombines TRBV20-1 with TRBJ2-1; 8 nucleotides match TRBD2. The V segment lost 2 bases and the J segment 2 bases; nucleotides outside the gene matches: 8. CDR1 and CDR2 (germline): DFQATT, SNEGSKA (reference sequence). This CDR3 is built from 16 residues. CDR3 amino acids: CSARLSGSVTYNEQFF. CDR3 nucleotide sequence: TGCAGTGCTAGATTAAGCGGGAGTGTAACCTACAATGAGCAGTTCTTC.

This clonotype has just a few counts. The V call is TRBV6-1, the J call TRBJ2-7; TRBD1 matches at 8 bases. Germline V gene lookup returns CDR1 MNHNS and CDR2 SASEGT. Trimming at V came to 7 bases and at J to 7 bases, leaving 18 bases not matched to a gene. CDR3 size: 16 residues. The CDR3 protein is CASTSTGTGAFGEQYV. CDR3 nucleotide sequence: TGTGCCAGCACCTCTACCGGGACAGGAGCCTTCGGGGAGCAGTACGTC.

Here the CDR3 reads CATSRGETQYF. The CDR3 region has the DNA TGTGCCACCTCTAGAGGAGAGACCCAGTACTTC. The chain uses TRBV15 and TRBJ2-5; D unresolved. V lost 8 bases, J lost 4 bases, and 8 bases lay in between. This CDR3 spans 11 amino acids. The germline V gene has CDR1 LNHNV and CDR2 YYDKDF (reference sequence).

This clonotype was picked up a small number of times. This chain connects TRBV2 to TRBJ2-5; D unresolved. The CDR3 spans 14 residues. Looked up from germline, CDR1 is SNHLY and CDR2 is FYNNEI. The germline V and J ends were trimmed by 6 bases and 0 bases, with 11 bases remaining between them. The CDR3: CASRNGVYQETQYF. The CDR3, as DNA: TGTGCCAGCAGAAATGGAGTTTACCAAGAGACCCAGTACTTC.

This clonotype was seen ten or more times. This chain uses TRBV7-2 with TRBJ2-7, with 11 nucleotides matching TRBD1. Germline trimming cut 4 bases from V and 1 base from J; bases unmatched to any gene: 3. The length of the CDR3 is 15 residues. CDR1 SGHTA and CDR2 FQGNSA come from the germline V gene. This CDR3 is CASSSGQGASYEQYF. Here the CDR3 DNA reads TGTGCCAGCAGCTCCGGACAGGGGGCTTCCTACGAGCAGTACTTC. The full variable domain, with the rest looked up from reference TRBV7-2 and TRBJ2-7, is GAGVSQSPSNKVTEKGKDVELRCDPISGHTALYWYRQSLGQGLEFLIYFQGNSAPDKSGLPSDRFSAERTGGSVSTLTIQRTQQEDSAVYLCASSSGQGASYEQYFGPGTRLTVT.